The 2 T cell receptor beta chains below were found in one sample sequenced in a study of somatic mutations in cytotoxic T cells in rheumatoid arthritis. Clones were read by immunoSEQ multiplex PCR, and TCRdb kept only the in-frame ones, dropping some. Of some 11,000 clones listed, 55% to 85% were seen once; the top ten hold roughly 34%. The specimen sequenced was CD8+ T cells sorted from blood. The receptors were gathered from an adult with rheumatoid arthritis.

This clone has only one observation. This chain links TRBV7-9 with TRBJ1-2; unclear D gene. V lost 4 bases, J lost 3 bases, and 18 bases lay in between. This CDR3 has 16 amino acids. Germline V lookup: CDR1 SEHNR, CDR2 FQNEAQ (reference sequence). CDR3 DNA sequence: TGTGCCAGCAGCTATAGCGCCGGCTATCCAGACTATGGCTACACCTTC. It translates to CASSYSAGYPDYGYTF.

For the CDR3, the DNA is TGTGCCAGCAGCTTAGGTTTGAGCTCCTACGAGCAGTACTTC. Translation: CASSLGLSSYEQYF. The rearrangement joins TRBV7-2 to TRBJ2-7; D is ambiguous. This CDR3 region has 14 residues. V lost 1 base to trimming and J lost 0 bases, with 7 bases between them. Per germline, CDR1 SGHTA and CDR2 FQGNSA.